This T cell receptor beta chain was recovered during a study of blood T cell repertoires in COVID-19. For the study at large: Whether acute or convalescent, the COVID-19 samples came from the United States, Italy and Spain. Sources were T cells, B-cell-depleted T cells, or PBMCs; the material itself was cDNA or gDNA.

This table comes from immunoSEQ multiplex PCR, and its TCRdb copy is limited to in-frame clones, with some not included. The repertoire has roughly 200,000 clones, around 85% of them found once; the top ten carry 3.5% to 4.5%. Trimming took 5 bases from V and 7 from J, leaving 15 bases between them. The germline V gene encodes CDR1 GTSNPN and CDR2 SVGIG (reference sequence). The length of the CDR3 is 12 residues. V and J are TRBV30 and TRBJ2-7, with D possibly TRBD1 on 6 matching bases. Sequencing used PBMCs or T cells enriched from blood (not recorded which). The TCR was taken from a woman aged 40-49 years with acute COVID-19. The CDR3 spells CAWSRQVGEQYF. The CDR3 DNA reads TGTGCCTGGTCCAGACAGGTTGGGGAGCAGTACTTC.